The 7 T cell receptor beta chains below were found in one sample sequenced in a study of OX40 agonist ivuxolimab in advanced cancers. The method was immunoSEQ multiplex PCR; TCRdb's version includes in-frame clones alone and lacks a portion of them. The table lists 55,000 to 70,000 clones, around four fifths of them singletons. The sample in question was CD4+ or CD8+ T cells sorted from blood, obtained in a trial of the OX40 agonist ivuxolimab. These receptors came from an adult with an advanced solid tumor such as melanoma, head and neck, liver or kidney cancer.

This chain links TRBV6-6 with TRBJ2-2; D is ambiguous. Germline V lookup: CDR1 MNHNY, CDR2 SVGAGI (reference sequence). V lost 2 bases to trimming and J lost 4 bases, with 8 bases between them. The length of the CDR3 is 14 residues. CDR3 residues: CASSYIGSTGELFF. The CDR3 nucleotides read TGTGCCAGCAGTTACATTGGCTCCACCGGGGAGCTGTTTTTT.

V usage is TRBV7-2 and J usage is TRBJ2-5; a possible D gene is TRBD1 (6 bases). The CDR3 totals 13 residues. Trimming left V 5 bases short and J 3 bases short, with 10 bases between. CDR1 and CDR2 from the germline V gene are SGHTA and FQGNSA. The CDR3 bases are TGTGCCAGCAGCGCCCACAGGGAAGAGACCCAGTACTTC. Amino acid sequence: CASSAHREETQYF.

This chain connects TRBV2 to TRBJ2-5; the match to TRBD1 covers 9 bases. The germline V gene has CDR1 SNHLY and CDR2 FYNNEI. V shed 6 bases and J 7 bases; nucleotides not matched to a gene: 6. This CDR3 has 13 amino acids. CDR3 residues: CASRWDREATQYF. The CDR3, as DNA: TGTGCCAGCAGATGGGACAGGGAGGCGACCCAGTACTTC.

The J gene is TRBJ1-5, the V gene TRBV18, with a weak D call TRBD1 (5 bases). Trimming removed 3 bases from V and 1 base from J, with 7 bases in between. The length of the CDR3 is 14 residues. The germline gives CDR1 KGHSH, CDR2 LQKENI. The CDR3 region has the DNA TGTGCCAGCTCACCTCGACAGAGCAATCAGCCCCAGCATTTT. This encodes CASSPRQSNQPQHF.

The rearrangement links TRBV7-9 to TRBJ2-2; D not resolved. The V end lost 1 base, the J end lost 9 bases, and 9 bases lay between the germline ends. Looked up from germline, CDR1 is SEHNR and CDR2 is FQNEAQ (reference sequence). This CDR3 spans 13 amino acids. The CDR3 DNA is TGTGCCAGCAGCTTAGGAAGGGCTCGGGAGCTGTTTTTT. It encodes CASSLGRARELFF.

This chain connects TRBV28 to TRBJ2-5; D is ambiguous. Between the trimmed V and J ends, which lost 4 bases and 4 bases, there was a span of 13 bases. The CDR3 is made up of 14 amino acids. The germline V gene encodes CDR1 MDHEN and CDR2 SYDVKM. The CDR3 protein is CASSSEKSRETQYF. CDR3 sequence (DNA): TGTGCCAGCAGTTCTGAGAAGTCCAGAGAGACCCAGTACTTC. The variable domain in full, completed from reference TRBV28 and TRBJ2-5, reads DVKVTQSSRYLVKRTGEKVFLECVQDMDHENMFWYRQDPGLGLRLIYFSYDVKMKEKGDIPEGYSVSREKKERFSLILESASTNQTSMYLCASSSEKSRETQYFGPGTRLLVL.

This chain uses TRBV5-4 with TRBJ2-1, with D perhaps matching TRBD1 or TRBD2 (6 bases each). Per the germline V gene, CDR1 is SGHNT and CDR2 is YYREEE (reference sequence). The CDR3 spans 13 residues. Trimming left V 4 bases short and J 8 bases short, with 13 bases between. The CDR3 bases are TGTGCCAGCAGCGGACCCGGGGGCCATGAGCAGTTCTTC. Translating it yields CASSGPGGHEQFF.